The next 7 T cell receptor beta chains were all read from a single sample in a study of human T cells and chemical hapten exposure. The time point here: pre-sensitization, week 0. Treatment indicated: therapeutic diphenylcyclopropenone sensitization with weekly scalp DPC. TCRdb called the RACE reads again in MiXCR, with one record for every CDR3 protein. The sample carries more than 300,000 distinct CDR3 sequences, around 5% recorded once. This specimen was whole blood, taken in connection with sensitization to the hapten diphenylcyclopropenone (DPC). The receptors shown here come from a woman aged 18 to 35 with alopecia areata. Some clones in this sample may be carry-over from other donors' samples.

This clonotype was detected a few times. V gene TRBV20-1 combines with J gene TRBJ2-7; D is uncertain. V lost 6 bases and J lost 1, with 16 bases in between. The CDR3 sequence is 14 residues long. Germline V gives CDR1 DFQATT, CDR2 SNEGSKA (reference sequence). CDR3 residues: CSAPDPPVSYEQYF. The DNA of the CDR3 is TGCAGTGCCCCGGACCCGCCGGTATCCTACGAGCAGTACTTC.

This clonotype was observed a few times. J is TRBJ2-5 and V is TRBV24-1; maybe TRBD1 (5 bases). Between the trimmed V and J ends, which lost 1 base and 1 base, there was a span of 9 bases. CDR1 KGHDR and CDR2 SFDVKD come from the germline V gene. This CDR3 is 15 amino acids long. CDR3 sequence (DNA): TGTGCCACCAGTGATTTTGGGCAGGGCCAAGAGACCCAGTACTTC. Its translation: CATSDFGQGQETQYF.

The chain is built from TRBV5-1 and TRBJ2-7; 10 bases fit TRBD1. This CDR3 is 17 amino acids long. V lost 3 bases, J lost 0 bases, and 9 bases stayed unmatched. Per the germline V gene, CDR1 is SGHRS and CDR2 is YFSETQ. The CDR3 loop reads CASSSRQGAGSSYEQYF. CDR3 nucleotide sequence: TGCGCCAGCAGCTCGAGACAGGGGGCTGGTAGCTCCTACGAGCAGTACTTC.

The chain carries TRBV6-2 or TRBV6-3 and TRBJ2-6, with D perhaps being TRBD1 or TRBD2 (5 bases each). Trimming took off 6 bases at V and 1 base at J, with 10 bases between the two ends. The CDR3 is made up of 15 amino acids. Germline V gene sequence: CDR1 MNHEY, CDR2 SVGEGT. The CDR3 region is CASSQRGSGANVLTF. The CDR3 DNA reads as TGTGCCAGCAGCCAGAGGGGTTCTGGGGCCAACGTCCTGACTTTC.

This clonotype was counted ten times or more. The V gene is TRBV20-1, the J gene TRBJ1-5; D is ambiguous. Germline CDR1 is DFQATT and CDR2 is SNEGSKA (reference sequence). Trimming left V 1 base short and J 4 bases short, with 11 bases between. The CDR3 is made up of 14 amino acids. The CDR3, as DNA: TGCAGTGCTAGAGTAACGGCGGGGAATCAGCCCCAGCATTTT. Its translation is CSARVTAGNQPQHF.

The CDR3 coding sequence is TGCAGCGTTGCTCTCAGCTCTGGAAACACCATATATTTT. Protein product: CSVALSSGNTIYF. The J gene is TRBJ1-3, the V gene TRBV29-1; no reliable D call. Germline V gene data show CDR1 as SQVTM and CDR2 as ANQGSEA. The germline V and J ends were trimmed by 4 bases and 0 bases, with 7 bases remaining between them. This CDR3 has 13 amino acids.

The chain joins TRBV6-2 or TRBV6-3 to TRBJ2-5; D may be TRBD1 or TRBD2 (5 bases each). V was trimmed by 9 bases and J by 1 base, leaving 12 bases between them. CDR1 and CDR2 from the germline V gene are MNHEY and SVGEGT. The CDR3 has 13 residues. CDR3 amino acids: CASIRGPQETQYF. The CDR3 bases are TGTGCCAGTATCCGGGGCCCCCAAGAGACCCAGTACTTC.